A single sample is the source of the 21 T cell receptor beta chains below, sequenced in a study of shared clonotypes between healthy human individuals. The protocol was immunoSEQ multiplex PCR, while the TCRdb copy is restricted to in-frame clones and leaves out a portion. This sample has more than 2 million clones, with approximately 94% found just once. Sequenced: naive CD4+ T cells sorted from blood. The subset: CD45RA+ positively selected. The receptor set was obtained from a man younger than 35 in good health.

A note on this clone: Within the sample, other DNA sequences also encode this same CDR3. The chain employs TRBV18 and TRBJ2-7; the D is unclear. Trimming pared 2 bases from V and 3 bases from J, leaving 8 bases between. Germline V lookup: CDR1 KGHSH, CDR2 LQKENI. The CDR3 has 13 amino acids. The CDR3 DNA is TGTGCCAGCTCACCAGGCCAGAGCTACGAGCAGTACTTC. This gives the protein CASSPGQSYEQYF.

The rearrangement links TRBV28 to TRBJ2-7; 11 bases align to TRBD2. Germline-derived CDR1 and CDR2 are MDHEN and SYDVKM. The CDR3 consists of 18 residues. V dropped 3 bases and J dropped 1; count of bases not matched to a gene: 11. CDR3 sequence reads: CASSFPLTTSGGSYEQYF. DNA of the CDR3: TGTGCCAGCAGTTTCCCCTTGACCACTAGCGGGGGATCCTACGAGCAGTACTTC.

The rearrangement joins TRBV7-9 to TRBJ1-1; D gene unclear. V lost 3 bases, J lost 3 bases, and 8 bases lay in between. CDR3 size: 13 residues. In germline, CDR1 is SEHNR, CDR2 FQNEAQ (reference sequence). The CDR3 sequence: CASSLDVDTEAFF. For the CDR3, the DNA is TGTGCCAGCAGCTTGGACGTGGACACTGAAGCTTTCTTT. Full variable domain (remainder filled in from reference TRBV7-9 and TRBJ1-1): DTGVSQNPRHKITKRGQNVTFRCDPISEHNRLYWYRQTLGQGPEFLTYFQNEAQLEKSRLLSDRFSAERPKGSFSTLEIQRTEQGDSAMYLCASSLDVDTEAFFGQGTRLTVV.

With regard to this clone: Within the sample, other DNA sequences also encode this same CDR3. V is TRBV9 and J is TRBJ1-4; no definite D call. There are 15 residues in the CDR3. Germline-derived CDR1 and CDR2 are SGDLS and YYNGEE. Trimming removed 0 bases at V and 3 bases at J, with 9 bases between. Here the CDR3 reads CASSVEAGSNEKLFF. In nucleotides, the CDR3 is TGTGCCAGCAGCGTAGAGGCGGGTTCTAATGAAAAACTGTTTTTT.

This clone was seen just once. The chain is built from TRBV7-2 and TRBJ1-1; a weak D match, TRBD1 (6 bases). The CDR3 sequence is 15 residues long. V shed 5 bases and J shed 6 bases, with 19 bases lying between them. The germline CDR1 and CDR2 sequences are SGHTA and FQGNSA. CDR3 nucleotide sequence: TGTGCCAGCAGCAAGGGACTCCCCGGGGGCGCTGAAGCTTTCTTT. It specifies CASSKGLPGGAEAFF. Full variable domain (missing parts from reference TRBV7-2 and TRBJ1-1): GAGVSQSPSNKVTEKGKDVELRCDPISGHTALYWYRQSLGQGLEFLIYFQGNSAPDKSGLPSDRFSAERTGGSVSTLTIQRTQQEDSAVYLCASSKGLPGGAEAFFGQGTRLTVV.

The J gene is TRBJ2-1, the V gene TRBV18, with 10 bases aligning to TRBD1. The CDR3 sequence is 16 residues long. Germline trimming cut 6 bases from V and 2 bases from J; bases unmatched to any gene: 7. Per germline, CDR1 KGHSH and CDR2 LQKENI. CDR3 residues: CASSPDGTGAYNEQFF. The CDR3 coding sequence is TGTGCCAGCTCCCCAGATGGGACAGGGGCCTACAATGAGCAGTTCTTC.

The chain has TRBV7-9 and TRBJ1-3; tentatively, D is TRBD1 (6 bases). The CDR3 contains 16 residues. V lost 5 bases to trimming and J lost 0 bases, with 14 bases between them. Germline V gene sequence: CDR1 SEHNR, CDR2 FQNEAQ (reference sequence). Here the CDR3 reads CASSPRGDSSGNTIYF. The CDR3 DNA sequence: TGTGCCAGCAGCCCCAGGGGCGATTCCTCTGGAAACACCATATATTTT.

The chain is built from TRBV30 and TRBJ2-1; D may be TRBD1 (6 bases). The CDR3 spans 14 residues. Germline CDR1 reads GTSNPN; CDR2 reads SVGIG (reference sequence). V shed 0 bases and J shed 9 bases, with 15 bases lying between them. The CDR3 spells CAWSVPGTHGEQFF. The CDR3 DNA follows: TGTGCCTGGAGTGTACCCGGGACACACGGTGAGCAGTTCTTC.

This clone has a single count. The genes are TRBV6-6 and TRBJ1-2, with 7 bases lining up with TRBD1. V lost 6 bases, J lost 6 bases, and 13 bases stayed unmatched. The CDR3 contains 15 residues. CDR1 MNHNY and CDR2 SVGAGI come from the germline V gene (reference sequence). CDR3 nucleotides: TGTGCCAGCAGGAGGGACAGTTCGTCGGTTAATGGCTACACCTTC. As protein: CASRRDSSSVNGYTF.

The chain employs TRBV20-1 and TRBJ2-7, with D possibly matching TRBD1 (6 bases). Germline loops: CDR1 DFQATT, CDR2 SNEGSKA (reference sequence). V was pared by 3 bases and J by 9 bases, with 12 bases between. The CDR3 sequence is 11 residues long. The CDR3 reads CSASEQGWQYF. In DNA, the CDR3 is TGCAGTGCTAGTGAACAGGGTTGGCAGTACTTC.

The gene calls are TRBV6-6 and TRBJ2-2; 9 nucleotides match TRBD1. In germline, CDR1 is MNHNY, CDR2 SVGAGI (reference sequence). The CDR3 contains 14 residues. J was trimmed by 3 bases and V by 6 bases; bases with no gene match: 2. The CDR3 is CASRRTGDTGELFF. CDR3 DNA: TGTGCCAGCAGGCGGACAGGGGACACCGGGGAGCTGTTTTTT.

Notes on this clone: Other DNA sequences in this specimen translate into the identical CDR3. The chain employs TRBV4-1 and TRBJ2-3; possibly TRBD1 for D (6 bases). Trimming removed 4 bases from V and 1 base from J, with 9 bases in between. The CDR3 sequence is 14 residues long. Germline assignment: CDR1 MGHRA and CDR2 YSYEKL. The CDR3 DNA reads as TGCGCCAGCAGCCCCCGGACAGGCACAGATACGCAGTATTTT. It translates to CASSPRTGTDTQYF.

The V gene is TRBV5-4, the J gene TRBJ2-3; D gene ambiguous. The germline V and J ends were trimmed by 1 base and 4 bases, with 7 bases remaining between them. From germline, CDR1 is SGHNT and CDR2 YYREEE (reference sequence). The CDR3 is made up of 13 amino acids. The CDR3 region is CASSLFGADTQYF. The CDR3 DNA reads TGTGCCAGCAGCTTGTTTGGAGCAGATACGCAGTATTTT.

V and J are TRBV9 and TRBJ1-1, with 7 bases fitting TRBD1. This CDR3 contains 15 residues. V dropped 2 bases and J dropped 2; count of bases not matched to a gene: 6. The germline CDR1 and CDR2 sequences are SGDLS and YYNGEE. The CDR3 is CASSVGQDFNTEAFF. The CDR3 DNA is TGTGCCAGCAGCGTCGGACAGGACTTTAACACTGAAGCTTTCTTT.

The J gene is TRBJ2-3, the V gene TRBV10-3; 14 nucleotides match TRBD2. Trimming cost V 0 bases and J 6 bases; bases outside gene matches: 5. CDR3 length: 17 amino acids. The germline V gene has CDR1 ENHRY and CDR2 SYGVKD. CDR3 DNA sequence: TGTGCCATCAGTGAGTCTCGGACTAGCGGGAGGCCGGATACGCAGTATTTT. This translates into CAISESRTSGRPDTQYF.

CDR3: CASSQGISFTGELFF. As DNA, the CDR3 is TGCGCCAGCAGCCAAGGGATCTCGTTCACCGGGGAGCTGTTTTTT. The gene calls are TRBV4-1 and TRBJ2-2; D uncertain. The CDR3 has 15 amino acids. Germline-derived CDR1 and CDR2 are MGHRA and YSYEKL. V gave up 1 base and J gave up 4 bases, with 10 bases separating them.

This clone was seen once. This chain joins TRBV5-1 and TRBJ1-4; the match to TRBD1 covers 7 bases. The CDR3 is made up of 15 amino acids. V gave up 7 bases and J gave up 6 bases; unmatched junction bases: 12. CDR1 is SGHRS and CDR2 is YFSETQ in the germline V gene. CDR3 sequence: CASRLTGQFYEKLFF. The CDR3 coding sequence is TGCGCCAGCCGCCTGACGGGACAGTTTTATGAAAAACTGTTTTTT.

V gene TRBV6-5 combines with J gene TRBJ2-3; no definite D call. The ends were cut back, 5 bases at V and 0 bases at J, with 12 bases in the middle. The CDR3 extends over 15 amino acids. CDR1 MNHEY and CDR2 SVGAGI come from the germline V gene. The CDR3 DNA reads TGTGCCAGCAGTGTAACAATCTATAGCACAGATACGCAGTATTTT. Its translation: CASSVTIYSTDTQYF.

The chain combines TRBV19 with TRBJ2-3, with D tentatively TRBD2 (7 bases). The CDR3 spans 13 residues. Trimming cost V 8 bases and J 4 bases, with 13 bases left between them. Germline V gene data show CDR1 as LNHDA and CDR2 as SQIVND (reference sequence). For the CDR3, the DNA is TGTGCCAGTGGACCGGGGGGCGCAGATACGCAGTATTTT. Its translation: CASGPGGADTQYF.

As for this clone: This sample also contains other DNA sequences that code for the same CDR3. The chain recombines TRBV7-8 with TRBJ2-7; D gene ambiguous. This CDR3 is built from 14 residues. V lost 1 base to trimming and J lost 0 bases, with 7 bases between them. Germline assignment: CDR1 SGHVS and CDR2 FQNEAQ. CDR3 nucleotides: TGTGCCAGCAGCTTAGGGGCGGTCTCCTACGAGCAGTACTTC. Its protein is CASSLGAVSYEQYF.

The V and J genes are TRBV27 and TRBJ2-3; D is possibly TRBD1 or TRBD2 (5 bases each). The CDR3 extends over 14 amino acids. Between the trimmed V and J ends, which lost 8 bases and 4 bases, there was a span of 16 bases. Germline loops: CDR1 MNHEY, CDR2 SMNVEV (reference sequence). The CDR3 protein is CASQTFGAPDTQYF. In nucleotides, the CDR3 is TGTGCCAGCCAAACTTTCGGGGCGCCAGATACGCAGTATTTT.